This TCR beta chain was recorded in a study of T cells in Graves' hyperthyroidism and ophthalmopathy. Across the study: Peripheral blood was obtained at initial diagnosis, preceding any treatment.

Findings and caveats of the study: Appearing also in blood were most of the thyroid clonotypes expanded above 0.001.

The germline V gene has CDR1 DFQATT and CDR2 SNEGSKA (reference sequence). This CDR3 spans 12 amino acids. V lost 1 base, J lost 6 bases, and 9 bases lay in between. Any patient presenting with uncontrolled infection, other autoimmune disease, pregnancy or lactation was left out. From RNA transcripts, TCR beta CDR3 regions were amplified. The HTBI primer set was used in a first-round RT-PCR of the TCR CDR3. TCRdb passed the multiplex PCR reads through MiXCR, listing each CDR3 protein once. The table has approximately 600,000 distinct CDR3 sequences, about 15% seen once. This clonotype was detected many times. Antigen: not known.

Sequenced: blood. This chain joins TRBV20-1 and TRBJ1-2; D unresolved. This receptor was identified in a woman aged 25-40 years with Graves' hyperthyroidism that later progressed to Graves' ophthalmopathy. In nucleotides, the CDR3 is TGCAGTGCTAGAGGGGGTTCCCATGGCTACACCTTC. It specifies CSARGGSHGYTF.